This entry describes one TCR beta chain. Its target is unknown. One base away lies a much larger clone, so this may be a sequencing read error. These data come from a study of shared clonotypes between healthy human individuals. Study-level points and caveats: Donors were few, which limited the genetic and exposure-history diversity represented.

Method: immunoSEQ multiplex PCR; TCRdb's copy keeps in-frame clones and lacks some. Altogether approximately 440,000 clones are present, 77% being singletons, with the ten largest covering around 11%. V gave up 11 bases and J gave up 2 bases; unmatched junction bases: 8. Germline V gives CDR1 ENHRY, CDR2 SYGVKD. The CDR3 loop spans 14 amino acids. Unsorted samples relied on 80 million to 95 million PBMCs, which served as the source of genomic DNA. This sequence originates from a woman aged 35 to 49 in good health. Some clones in this sample may be carry-over from other donors' samples. The sequenced sample was PBMCs. The chain uses TRBV10-3 and TRBJ2-3; 9 bases match TRBD1. The CDR3 DNA reads as TGTGCCGTCGGGACAGGGACGTACACAGATACGCAGTATTTT. It yields the protein CAVGTGTYTDTQYF.